This T cell receptor (beta chain) was retrieved from a study of molecular identifiers for immune sequencing clone quantification. Study information: In replicates, the authors split RNA from approximately 20,000 or 100,000 naive CD8 cells five ways and sequenced four.

TCRdb independently ran MiXCR on the PCR reads; one entry per CDR3 protein. The table lists around 460,000 distinct CDR3 sequences, about 21% of them singletons. In this sample, this clonotype turned up a few times. The antigen is undetermined. With a much larger clone just one base away, this may be a read error. Given the absence of the conserved phenylalanine or tryptophan at the CDR3 end, a read error is likely. General observations from the study: Among around 1 million naive cells, spiked Jurkat TCR RNA from a single cell was reportedly detectable.

The specimen was naive CD8+ T cells from blood, with Jurkat cell RNA spiked in. Subset defined: FACS-sorted CD8+CD4-CCR7+CD45RA+ naive T cells. The receptor's source is a human donor in good health. Some libraries in this study had Jurkat cell RNA spiked in.

CDR3 residues: CASSQGGVYEQYL. The CDR3 DNA follows: TGCGCCAGCAGCCAAGGAGGGGTCTACGAGCAGTACCTC. The chain has TRBV4-1 and TRBJ2-7; D might be TRBD1 or TRBD2, each matching 5 bases. CDR1 and CDR2 from the germline V gene are MGHRA and YSYEKL. V lost 1 base and J 3 bases, leaving 7 bases between the germline ends. This CDR3 comprises 13 residues.